This T cell receptor beta chain appears in the sequencing data of a study of cytomegalovirus exposure and HLA in healthy donors. This PCR relied on a set of 60 Vbeta primers and 13 Jbeta primers. The method was immunoSEQ multiplex PCR; TCRdb's version includes in-frame clones alone and lacks a portion of them. In the table there are roughly 99,000 clones, nearly 80% of which are singletons. This clone was seen a single time. The antigen is undetermined. One end of the junction fails to match germline, which may point to a read error. Germline V gives CDR1 SNHLY, CDR2 FYNNEI. The CDR3 covers 11 residues. Study-wide results and caveats: A later analysis reportedly found that, within productive TCRs, an Asian-associated ancestry cluster had fewer N-insertions than the mean observed across the roughly 730 donors. Researchers reported in a later analysis that common viral pathogens appeared linked to several top clusters. TCR beta chains numbering about 160 were designated cytomegalovirus-associated. Confirmation was obtained in vitro that a few CMV-associated chains are specific for CMV antigens.

Sample: PBMCs. The TCR sequence derives from a woman aged 40 to 50 in good health and CMV-seronegative. The V call is TRBV2, the J call TRBJ1-1; D gene ambiguous. The CDR3 here is CASSEGTEAFF. The CDR3 DNA is TGTGCCAGCAGTGAGGGCACTGAAGCTTTCTTC. Full variable domain (outside the CDR3, taken from reference TRBV2 and TRBJ1-1): EPEVTQTPSHQVTQMGQEVILRCVPISNHLYFYWYRQILGQKVEFLVSFYNNEISEKSEIFDDQFSVERPDGSNFTLKIRSTKLEDSAMYFCASSEGTEAFFGQGTRLTVV.